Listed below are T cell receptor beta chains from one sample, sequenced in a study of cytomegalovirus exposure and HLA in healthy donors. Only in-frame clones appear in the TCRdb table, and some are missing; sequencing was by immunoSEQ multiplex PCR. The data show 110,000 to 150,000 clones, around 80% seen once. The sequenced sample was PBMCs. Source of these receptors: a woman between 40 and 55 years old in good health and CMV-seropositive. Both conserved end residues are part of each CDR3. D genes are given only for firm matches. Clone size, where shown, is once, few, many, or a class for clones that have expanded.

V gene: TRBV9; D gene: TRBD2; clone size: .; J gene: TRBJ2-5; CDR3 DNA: TGTGCCAGCAGCGTAGCGACTAGCCCTGAGACCCAGTACTTC; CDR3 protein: CASSVATSPETQYF
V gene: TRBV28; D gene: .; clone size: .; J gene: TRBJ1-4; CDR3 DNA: TGTGCCAGCAGTTTCCCAGGGATGAATGAAAAACTGTTTTTT; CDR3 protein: CASSFPGMNEKLFF
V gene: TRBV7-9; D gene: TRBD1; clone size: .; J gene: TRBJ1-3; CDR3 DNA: TGTGCCAGCAGCCCGATGGACAGGGCTGGAAACACCATATATTTT; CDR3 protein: CASSPMDRAGNTIYF
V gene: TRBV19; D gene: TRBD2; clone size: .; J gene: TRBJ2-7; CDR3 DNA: TGTGCCAGTAGTACCTGGACTAGCGGGAGTGGCGAGCAGTACTTC; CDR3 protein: CASSTWTSGSGEQYF
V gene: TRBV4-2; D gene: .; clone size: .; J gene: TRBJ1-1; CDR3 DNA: TGTGCCAGCAGCCAAGAGTTAGAGGGTCCCGCGGGAGCTTTCTTT; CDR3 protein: CASSQELEGPAGAFF
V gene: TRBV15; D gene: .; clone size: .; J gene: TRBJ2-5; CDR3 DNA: TGTGCCACCACCCCGGATAGCACCCAAGAGACCCAGTACTTC; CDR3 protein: CATTPDSTQETQYF
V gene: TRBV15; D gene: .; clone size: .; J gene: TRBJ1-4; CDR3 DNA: TGTGCCACCAGCAGAGTGAGCGGGCCGAATGAAAAACTGTTTTTT; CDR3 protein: CATSRVSGPNEKLFF
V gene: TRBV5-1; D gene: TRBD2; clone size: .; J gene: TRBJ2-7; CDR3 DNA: TGCGCCAGCAGCTTTAGCGGGGGGAGGTACGAGCAGTACTTC; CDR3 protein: CASSFSGGRYEQYF
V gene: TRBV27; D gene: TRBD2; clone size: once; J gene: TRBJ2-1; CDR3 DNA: TGTGCCAGCAGTCCAGCGGGATTAGTGGATGAGCAGTTCTTC; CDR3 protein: CASSPAGLVDEQFF
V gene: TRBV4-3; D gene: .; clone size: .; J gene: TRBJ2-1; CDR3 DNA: TGCGCCAGCAGCCAATTCACCGGGGGGCCCGATGAGCAGTTCTTC; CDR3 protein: CASSQFTGGPDEQFF
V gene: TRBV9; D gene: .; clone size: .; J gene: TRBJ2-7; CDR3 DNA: TGTGCCAGCATGAACGGACACTACGAGCAGTACTTC; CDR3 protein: CASMNGHYEQYF
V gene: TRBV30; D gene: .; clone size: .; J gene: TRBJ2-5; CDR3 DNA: TGTGCCTGGAGTGTCGACTTCCAAGAGACCCAGTACTTC; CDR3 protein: CAWSVDFQETQYF
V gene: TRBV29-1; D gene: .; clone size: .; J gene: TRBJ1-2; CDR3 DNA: TGCAGCGTGCAAAAGGGGGAGTACACCTTC; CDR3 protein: CSVQKGEYTF
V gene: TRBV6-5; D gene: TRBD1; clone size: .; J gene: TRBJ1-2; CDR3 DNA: TGTGCCAGCAGTCACAGGGGAGCTAACTATGGCTACACCTTC; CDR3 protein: CASSHRGANYGYTF
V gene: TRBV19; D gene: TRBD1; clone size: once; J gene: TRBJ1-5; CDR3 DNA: TGTGCCAGTAGTATAAATCCACAGGGGAGCAATCAGCCCCAGCATTTT; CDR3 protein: CASSINPQGSNQPQHF
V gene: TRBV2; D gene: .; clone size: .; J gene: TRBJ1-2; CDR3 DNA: TGTGCCAGCAGTATCAACAGGGCAAACTATGGCTACACCTTC; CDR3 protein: CASSINRANYGYTF
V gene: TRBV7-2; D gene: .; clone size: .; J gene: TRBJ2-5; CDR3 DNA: TGTGCCAGCAGCTTAGGGCTCGGGAGTGGAGAGACCCAGTACTTC; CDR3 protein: CASSLGLGSGETQYF
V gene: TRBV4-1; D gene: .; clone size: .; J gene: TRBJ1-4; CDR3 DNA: TGCGCCAGCAGCCACCTCGCGGAAGATGAAAAACTGTTTTTT; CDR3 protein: CASSHLAEDEKLFF
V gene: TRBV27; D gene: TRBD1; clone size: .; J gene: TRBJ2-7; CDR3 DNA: TGTGCCAGCACCACAGGGGACTCCTACGAGCAGTACTTC; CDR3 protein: CASTTGDSYEQYF
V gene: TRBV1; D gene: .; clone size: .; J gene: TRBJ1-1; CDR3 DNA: TGCACCAGCAGCCAGGCCCTAACAGGGATCATGAACACTGAAGCTTTCTTT; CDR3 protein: CTSSQALTGIMNTEAFF
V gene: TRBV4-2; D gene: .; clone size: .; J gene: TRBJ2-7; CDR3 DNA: TGTGCCAGCAGCCAAGTTATCAGGGGTGACGAGCAGTACTTC; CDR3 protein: CASSQVIRGDEQYF
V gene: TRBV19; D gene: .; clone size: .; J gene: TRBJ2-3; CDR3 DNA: TGTGCCAGTATCGGGAGAGGGGGCACAGATACGCAGTATTTT; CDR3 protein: CASIGRGGTDTQYF
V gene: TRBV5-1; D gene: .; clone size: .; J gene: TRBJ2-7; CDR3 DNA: TGCGCCAGCAGCTTTACCTACGAGCAGTACTTC; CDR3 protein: CASSFTYEQYF
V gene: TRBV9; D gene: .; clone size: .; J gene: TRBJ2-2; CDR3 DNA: TGTGCCAGCAGCGTAGGGGGCAAGGGGCGAACCGGGGAGCTGTTTTTT; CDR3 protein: CASSVGGKGRTGELFF
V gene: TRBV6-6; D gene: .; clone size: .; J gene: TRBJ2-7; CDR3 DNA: TGTGCCAGCAGCCACAGGAGGGGCCAATACTCCTACGAGCAGTACTTC; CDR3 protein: CASSHRRGQYSYEQYF
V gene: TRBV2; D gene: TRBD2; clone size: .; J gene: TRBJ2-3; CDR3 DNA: TGTGCCAGCAGTGGGCTAGCGGGGGGAATTAGGAATACGCAGTATTTT; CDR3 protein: CASSGLAGGIRNTQYF
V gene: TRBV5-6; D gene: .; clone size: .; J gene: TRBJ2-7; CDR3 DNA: TGTGCCAGCAGCGATAGCTTTTGGGTCGACGAGCAGTACTTC; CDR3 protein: CASSDSFWVDEQYF
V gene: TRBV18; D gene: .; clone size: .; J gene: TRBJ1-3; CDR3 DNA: TGTGCCAGCTCACCATTGATGGGGGCCGCGAGGGGTGGAGGAAACACCATATATTTT; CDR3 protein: CASSPLMGAARGGGNTIYF
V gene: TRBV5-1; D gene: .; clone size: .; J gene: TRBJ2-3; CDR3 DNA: TGCGCCAGCAGCTTGGCACAGGGAACAGATACGCAGTATTTT; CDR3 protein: CASSLAQGTDTQYF
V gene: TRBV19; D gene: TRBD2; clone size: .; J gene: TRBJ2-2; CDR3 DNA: TGTGCCAGTAGTCTCTCCGGGACTAGTAAAGGGGAGCTGTTTTTT; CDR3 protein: CASSLSGTSKGELFF
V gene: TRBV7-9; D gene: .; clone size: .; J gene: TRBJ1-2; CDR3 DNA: TGTGCCAGCAGCCTTCAGGGAAACTATGGCTACACCTTC; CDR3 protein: CASSLQGNYGYTF
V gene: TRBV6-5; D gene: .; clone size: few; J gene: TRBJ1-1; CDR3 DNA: TGTGCCACCCAAGGACAGTACTTCGCTGAAGCTTTCTTT; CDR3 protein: CATQGQYFAEAFF
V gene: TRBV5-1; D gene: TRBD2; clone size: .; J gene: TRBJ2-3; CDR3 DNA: TGCGCCAGCAGCTCGGGACTAGCCCTCAGGACAGATACGCAGTATTTT; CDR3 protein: CASSSGLALRTDTQYF
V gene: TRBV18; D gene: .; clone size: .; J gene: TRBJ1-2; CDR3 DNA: TGTGCCAGCTCAAAAGGGACTGCGAGTAGCTATGGCTACACCTTC; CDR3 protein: CASSKGTASSYGYTF
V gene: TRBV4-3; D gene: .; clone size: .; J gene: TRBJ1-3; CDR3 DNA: TGCGCCAGCAGCCAAGATAGGGGGAGTAGAGCTGGAAACACCATATATTTT; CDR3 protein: CASSQDRGSRAGNTIYF
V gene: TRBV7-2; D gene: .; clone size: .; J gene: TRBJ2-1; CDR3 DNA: TGTGCCAGCAGCTTAGAGACAGCTCGAAAGTACAATGAGCAGTTCTTC; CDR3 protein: CASSLETARKYNEQFF
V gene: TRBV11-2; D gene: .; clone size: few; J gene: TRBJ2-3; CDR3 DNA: TGTGCCAGCAGCGAACTAGGGACAGATACGCAGTATTTT; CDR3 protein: CASSELGTDTQYF
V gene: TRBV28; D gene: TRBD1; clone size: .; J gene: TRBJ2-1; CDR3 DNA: TGTGCCAGCAGTTTAGCCACAGGGGGAGGTTCGTTCTTC; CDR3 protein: CASSLATGGGSFF
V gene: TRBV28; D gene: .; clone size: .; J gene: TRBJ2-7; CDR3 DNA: TGTGCCAGCAGTTTTGGTGCCAGCTCCTACGAGCAGTACTTC; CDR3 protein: CASSFGASSYEQYF
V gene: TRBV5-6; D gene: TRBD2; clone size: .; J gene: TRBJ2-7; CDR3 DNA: TGTGCCAGCAGTAGAGGGGCGGGGGTTAACGAGCAGTACTTC; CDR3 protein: CASSRGAGVNEQYF
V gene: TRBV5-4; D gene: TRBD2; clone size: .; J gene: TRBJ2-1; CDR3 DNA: TGTGCCAGCAGCTGGGGCGGGAGGGCCGGCGACAATGAGCAGTTCTTC; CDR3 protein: CASSWGGRAGDNEQFF
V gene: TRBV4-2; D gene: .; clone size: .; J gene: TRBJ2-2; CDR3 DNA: TGTGCCAGCAGCCAAGATGTCGGGCTAGCGTTCGGGGAGCTGTTTTTT; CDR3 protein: CASSQDVGLAFGELFF
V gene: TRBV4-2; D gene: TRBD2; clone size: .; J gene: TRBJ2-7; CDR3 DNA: TGTGCCAGCAGCTTAGGGACTAGCAGTGCCAACGAGCAGTACTTC; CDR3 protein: CASSLGTSSANEQYF
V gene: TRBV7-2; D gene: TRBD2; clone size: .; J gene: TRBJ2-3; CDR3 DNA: TGTGCCAGCAGCTCCCTACTAGCGGGGGGGGCAGATACGCAGTATTTT; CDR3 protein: CASSSLLAGGADTQYF
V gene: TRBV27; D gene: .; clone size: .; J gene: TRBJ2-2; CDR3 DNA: TGTGCCAGCATGGAGGGCACCGGGGAGCTGTTTTTT; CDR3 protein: CASMEGTGELFF
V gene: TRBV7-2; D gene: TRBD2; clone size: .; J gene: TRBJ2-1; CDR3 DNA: TGTGCCAGCAGCTTAGAGCGGGGGGGGAATGAGCAGTTCTTC; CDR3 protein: CASSLERGGNEQFF
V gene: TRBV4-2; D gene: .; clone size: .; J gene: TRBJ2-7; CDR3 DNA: TGTGCCAGCAGCCAAGAGTGGAGGTTACCCTACGCCGAGCAGTACTTC; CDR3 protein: CASSQEWRLPYAEQYF
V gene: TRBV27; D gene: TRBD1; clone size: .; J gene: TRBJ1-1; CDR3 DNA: TGTGCCAGCAGCCCCGGGACAGTGAACACTGAAGCTTTCTTT; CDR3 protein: CASSPGTVNTEAFF
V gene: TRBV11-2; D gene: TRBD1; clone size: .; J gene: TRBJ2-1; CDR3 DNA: TGTGCCAGCAGCTCGCGGACAGGGGTAGTTTACAATGAGCAGTTCTTC; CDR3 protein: CASSSRTGVVYNEQFF
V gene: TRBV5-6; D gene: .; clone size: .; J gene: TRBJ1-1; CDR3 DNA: TGTGCCAGCAGCTTAAGGGGTTCCTCGAGCACTGAAGCTTTCTTT; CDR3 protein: CASSLRGSSSTEAFF
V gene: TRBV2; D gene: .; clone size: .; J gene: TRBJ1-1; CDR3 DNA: TGTGCCAGCGATCCTGCAGGGTGGACTGAAGCTTTCTTT; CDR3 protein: CASDPAGWTEAFF
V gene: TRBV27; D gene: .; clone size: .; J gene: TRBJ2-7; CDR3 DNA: TGTGCCAGCAGTTCCCTCTACGAGCAGTACTTC; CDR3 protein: CASSSLYEQYF
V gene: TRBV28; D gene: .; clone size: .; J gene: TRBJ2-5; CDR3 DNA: TGTGCCAGCAGTTTGCGGGGAAACCAGTACTTC; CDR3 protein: CASSLRGNQYF
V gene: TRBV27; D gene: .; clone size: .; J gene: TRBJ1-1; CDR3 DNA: TGTGCCAGCAGTTTATTGGACGGGGGAAGAGCTTTCTTT; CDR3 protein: CASSLLDGGRAFF
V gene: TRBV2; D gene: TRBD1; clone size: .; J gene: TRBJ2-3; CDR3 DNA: TGTGCCAGCAGTCGGGACAGGGGGGCCCCAGATACGCAGTATTTT; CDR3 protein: CASSRDRGAPDTQYF